This T cell receptor (beta chain) was retrieved from a study of spatial heterogeneity in lung cancer. Findings of the study overall: In blood, ubiquitous expanded tumor TCRs appeared more at resection than follow-up.

As to time point: sample taken at primary tumor resection. Notes on this clonotype: Its antigen is unknown.

V was shortened by 5 bases and J by 8 bases, with 13 bases between the two germline ends. The CDR3 spans 13 residues. Germline V lookup: CDR1 SEHNR, CDR2 FQNEAQ (reference sequence). A distinct unique molecular identifier was carried by each TCR cDNA molecule. TCRdb recomputed calls from the 5' RACE reads with MiXCR, one row per CDR3 protein. The top ten clones hold less than 35% of a sample with tens of thousands of distinct CDR3 sequences, about 3.3% of them seen once. The chain is built from TRBV7-9 and TRBJ2-1; possible D gene TRBD2, 5 bases. The sequence came from a female donor with early-stage non-small cell lung cancer. The source material was PBMCs, sampled at surgery. The CDR3 region is CASSPEEAYEQFF. The CDR3 region has the DNA TGTGCCAGCAGCCCCGAGGAGGCCTATGAGCAGTTCTTC.